The T cell receptor beta chain described here comes from a study of blood T cells in healthy people across ages. Study observations and caveats: Diversity was estimated from one million T cells, and these estimates were considered underestimates. While age rose, TCR beta diversity per million T cells dropped in a roughly linear way. Diversity of TCR beta correlated strongly with naive T cell percentage.

This clonotype was found a few times. The target antigen is unknown. This CDR3 contains 13 residues. Germline CDR1 SQVTM, CDR2 ANQGSEA. V dropped 4 bases and J dropped 10; count of bases not matched to a gene: 10. Primers used in a second PCR of about 7 to 12 cycles were a sample-barcoded 5' primer and a J-beta primer mix. Each CDR3 protein gets one entry after TCRdb re-called the 5' RACE reads with MiXCR. The top ten clones hold 22% of a sample with roughly 800,000 distinct CDR3 sequences, over 45% of them seen once. The sequence derives from a man younger than 40 in good health. The sample comprised blood. This rearrangement joins TRBV29-1 to TRBJ2-1; 7 nucleotides line up with TRBD2. CDR3 in amino acids: CSVGLALGGEQFF. The CDR3 coding sequence is TGCAGCGTTGGACTAGCCCTCGGCGGAGAGCAGTTCTTC.